The sequence of this T cell receptor (beta chain) was determined in a study of T-cell reconstitution after alpha-beta-depleted transplantation in children (TCRdb year 2016). The study in broad terms: T-cell immune reconstitution after TCRalphabeta/CD19-depleted allogeneic hematopoietic cell transplantation in children was quantitatively tracked in the study by means of TCR repertoire profiling.

Library creation used PCR. Reads for this sample came from an Illumina HiSeq 2500. Molecular barcoding was employed in the preparation of TCR libraries, with unique molecular identifiers being used to normalize TCRbeta repertoire quantification. Through fastp at Q25 and MiXCR, TCRdb rebuilt clones from the public reads, retaining in-frame beta chains. Each CDR3 protein appears once, grouped with its most common genes and DNA. The table for this sample lists approximately 1,000,000 distinct CDR3 sequences; about 30% of them were counted only once. The ten largest clonotypes hold over 25% of the sample. This clonotype was observed a handful of times. Its specific antigen is unknown. Base quality data are lacking; no much larger clone is found one base away. The study at large found these results: Over subsequent months, a decline in hyperexpanded clone frequencies was noted, and after one year, T-cell counts and TCRbeta diversity were mostly ascribed to newly produced T cells. The apparently early recovery of alphabetaT-cell counts about two months after transplant reportedly depended on only several hundred rapidly expanded clones that came from non-depleted graft cells. The high TCRbeta diversity at day 60 in some patients was ascribed to recipient T cells and intrathymic progenitors that had survived conditioning.

The CDR3 contains 14 residues, cysteine and phenylalanine counted. Here the CDR3 DNA is all that survives: 42 bases in frame from base 1. V is shortened by 8 bases, J by 3 bases, and the region joining them spans 18 bases. Per the germline V gene (reference sequence), DFQATT is the CDR1 and SNEGSKA is the CDR2. The treatment or condition label here, explained by the study, means: allogeneic hematopoietic cell transplantation with graft depleted of TCRalphabeta T cells and CD19 B cells. The children who served as transplant recipients had been given grafts of TCRalphabeta/CD19-depleted allogeneic hematopoietic cells.

The source of this sequence is a boy younger than two who had a stem cell transplant for SCID, so the T cells may come from the graft donor. The rearrangement combines TRBV20-1 with TRBJ2-3, with a weak D call of TRBD1 (5 bases match). Sample: PBMCs, mostly from graft donor cells, taken 360 days after TCRalphabeta/CD19-depleted stem cell transplant. The CDR3: CSNSGFHRTDTQYF. DNA sequence: TGCAGTAATTCAGGGTTTCATAGGACAGATACGCAGTATTTT.